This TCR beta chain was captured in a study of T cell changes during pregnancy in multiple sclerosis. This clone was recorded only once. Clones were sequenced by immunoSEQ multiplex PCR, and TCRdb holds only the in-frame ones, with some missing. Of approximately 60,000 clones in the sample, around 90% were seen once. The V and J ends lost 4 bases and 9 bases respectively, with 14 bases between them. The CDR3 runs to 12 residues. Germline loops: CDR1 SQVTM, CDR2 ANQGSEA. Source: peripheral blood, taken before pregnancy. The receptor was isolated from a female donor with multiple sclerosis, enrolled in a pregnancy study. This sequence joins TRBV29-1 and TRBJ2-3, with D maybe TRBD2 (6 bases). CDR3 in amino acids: CSVVTGGETQYF. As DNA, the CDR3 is TGCAGCGTTGTAACAGGCGGGGAGACGCAGTATTTT.